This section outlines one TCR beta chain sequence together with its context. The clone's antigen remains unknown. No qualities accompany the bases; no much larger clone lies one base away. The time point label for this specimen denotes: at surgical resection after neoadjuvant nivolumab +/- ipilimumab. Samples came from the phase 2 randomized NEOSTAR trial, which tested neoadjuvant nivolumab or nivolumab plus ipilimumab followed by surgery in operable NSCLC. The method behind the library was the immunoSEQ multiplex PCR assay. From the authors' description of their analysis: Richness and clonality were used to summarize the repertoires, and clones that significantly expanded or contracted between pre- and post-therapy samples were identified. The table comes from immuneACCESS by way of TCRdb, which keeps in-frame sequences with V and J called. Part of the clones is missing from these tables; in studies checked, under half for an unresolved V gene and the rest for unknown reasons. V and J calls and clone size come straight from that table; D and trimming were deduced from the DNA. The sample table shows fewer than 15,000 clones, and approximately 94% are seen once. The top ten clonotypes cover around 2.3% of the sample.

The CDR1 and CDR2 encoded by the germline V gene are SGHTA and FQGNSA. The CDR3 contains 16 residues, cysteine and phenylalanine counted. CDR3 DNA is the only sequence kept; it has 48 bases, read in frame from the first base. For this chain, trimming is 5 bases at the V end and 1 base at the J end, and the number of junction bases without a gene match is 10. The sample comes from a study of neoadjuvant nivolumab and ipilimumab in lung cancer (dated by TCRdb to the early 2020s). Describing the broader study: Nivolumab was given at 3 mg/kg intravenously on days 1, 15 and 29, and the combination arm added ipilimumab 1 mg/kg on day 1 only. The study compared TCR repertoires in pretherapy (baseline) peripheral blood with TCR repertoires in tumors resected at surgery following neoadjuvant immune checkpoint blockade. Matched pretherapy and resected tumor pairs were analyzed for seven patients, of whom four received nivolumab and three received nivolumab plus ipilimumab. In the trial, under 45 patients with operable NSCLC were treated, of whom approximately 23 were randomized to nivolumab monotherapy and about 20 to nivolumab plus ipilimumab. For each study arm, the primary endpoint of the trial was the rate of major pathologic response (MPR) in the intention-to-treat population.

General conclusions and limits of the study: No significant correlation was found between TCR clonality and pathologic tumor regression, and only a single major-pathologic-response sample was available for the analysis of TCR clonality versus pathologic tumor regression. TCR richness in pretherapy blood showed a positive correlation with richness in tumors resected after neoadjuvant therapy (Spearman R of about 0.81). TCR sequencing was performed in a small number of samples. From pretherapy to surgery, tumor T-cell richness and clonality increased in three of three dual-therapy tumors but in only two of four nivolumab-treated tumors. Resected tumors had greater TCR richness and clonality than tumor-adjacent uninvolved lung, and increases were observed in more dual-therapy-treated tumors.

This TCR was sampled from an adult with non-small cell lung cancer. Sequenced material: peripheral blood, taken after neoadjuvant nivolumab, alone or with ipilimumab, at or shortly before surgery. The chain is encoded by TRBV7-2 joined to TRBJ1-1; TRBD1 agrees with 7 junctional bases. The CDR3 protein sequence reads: CASSPLTGLENTEAFF. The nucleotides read TGTGCCAGCAGCCCCCTGACAGGGTTGGAGAACACTGAAGCTTTCTTT.